The next 5 T cell receptor beta chains were all read from a single sample in a study of early T cells in non-severe SARS-CoV-2 infection. TCRdb called the 5' RACE reads again in MiXCR, with one record for every CDR3 protein. The table has roughly 40,000 distinct CDR3 sequences, approximately 7.1% seen once. Sequenced input: whole blood. The receptors originated from an adult who was a healthcare worker with PCR-confirmed SARS-CoV-2 infection or an uninfected control (not recorded which).

This clonotype was found many times. The rearrangement links TRBV12-3 or TRBV12-4 to TRBJ1-2; D possibly corresponds to TRBD1 (5 bases). V was cut by 8 bases and J by 5 bases, with 12 bases left in between. The CDR3 is 12 amino acids. CDR3 nucleotide sequence: TGTGCCAGCGCCAGGGCCGGATATGGCTACACCTTC. Amino acids: CASARAGYGYTF.

This clonotype has more than one count but fewer than ten. J is TRBJ2-6 and V is TRBV4-1; TRBD1 matches at 7 bases. This CDR3 has 15 residues. The germline gives CDR1 MGHRA, CDR2 YSYEKL. V lost 6 bases and J lost 0; bases outside the gene matches: 2. CDR3 amino acids: CASRPGGSGANVLTF. The CDR3 DNA is TGCGCCAGCAGGCCAGGGGGCTCTGGGGCCAACGTCCTGACTTTC.

This clonotype was seen more than once but under ten times. The chain has TRBV6-6 and TRBJ2-7; D may correspond to TRBD1 or TRBD2 (5 bases each). V was pared by 6 bases and J by 3 bases, with 15 bases between. Germline CDR1 and CDR2: MNHNY and SVGAGI (reference sequence). There are 14 residues in the CDR3. The CDR3 here is CASSPEGRFYEQYF. The CDR3 nucleotides read TGTGCCAGCAGCCCCGAGGGACGGTTCTACGAGCAGTACTTC.

This clonotype was picked up a small number of times. The chain recombines TRBV19 with TRBJ2-6; 8 bases are shared with TRBD1. This CDR3 is 16 amino acids long. CDR1 and CDR2 from the germline V gene are LNHDA and SQIVND (reference sequence). Unmatched junction bases numbered 9, after V lost 11 bases and J lost 0 bases. CDR3 sequence (DNA): TGTGCCGCAGCAACGGACAGGGACTCTGGGGCCAACGTCCTGACTTTC. Translated: CAAATDRDSGANVLTF.

This clonotype was counted a few times. The chain has TRBV18 and TRBJ1-1; 9 positions agree with TRBD1. Unmatched junction bases numbered 5, after V lost 0 bases and J lost 6 bases. The CDR3 is made up of 15 amino acids. Germline assignment: CDR1 KGHSH and CDR2 LQKENI. CDR3 sequence (DNA): TGTGCCAGCTCACCACCGACAGGGGGAAGCGCTGAAGCTTTCTTT. Amino acid sequence: CASSPPTGGSAEAFF.